The rows below give T cell receptor beta chains drawn from one sample of a study of cytomegalovirus exposure and HLA in healthy donors. Sequenced by immunoSEQ multiplex PCR; TCRdb stores in-frame clones only, minus some. Here the sample spans some 100,000 clones, 65% to 90% being singletons. Sequencing was done on a sample of PBMCs. The receptors stem from a young woman in good health and CMV-seronegative. CDR3s include the opening cysteine and the closing phenylalanine or tryptophan.

TRBV7-9 CASSLGGGVYNEQFF
TRBV5-1 CASSLVNSGQETQYF
TRBV2 CASSEGGTDYEQYF
TRBV18 CASSLRQGADTQYF
TRBV5-4 CASSLAGLEGETQYF
TRBV9 CASSPQWAGGIYEQYF
TRBV7-3 CASSLEGVHEQFF
TRBV6-4 CASSASGGSTDTQYF
TRBV4-2 CATGTDLTGELFF
TRBV5-1 CASSLGSGRAFTTDTQYF
TRBV6-1 CASSELWTGNYGYTF
TRBV7-2 CASSLDPGSYEQYF
TRBV5-8 CASSLERSTDTQYF
TRBV10-3 CPWQARIEKLFF
TRBV30 CAWSVLAGLAVEQFF
TRBV7-9 CASSFDSANTGELFF
TRBV27 CASSRTQSYEQYF
TRBV25-1 CASRGGKEAFF
TRBV4-1 CASSQSRFETQYF
TRBV7-3 CASSSRLVSDTQYF
TRBV6-4 CASSELAGADTQYF
TRBV29-1 CSVRLAYEQYF
TRBV5-6 CASSHRGMNTEAFF
TRBV7-2 CASSLFSGGDTQYF
TRBV6-4 CASSEGGSSTDTQYF
TRBV6-5 CASSRTAIGSYEQYF
TRBV7-8 CASNPRGNSYNEQFF
TRBV5-8 CASSLISYEQYF
TRBV6-5 CASRQGGEQFF
TRBV5-1 CASSFSGDTGELFF
TRBV4-2 CASSQDESSDNEQFF
TRBV21-1 CASSKKKGTGGGNQPQHF
TRBV5-4 CASSPDGVSNEQFF
TRBV6-6 CASSQRLDGQFF
TRBV19 CASSVDYSYTGELFF
TRBV5-4 CASSRGKSGTGFTEAFF
TRBV6-5 CATAGWSDSPLHF
TRBV11-3 CASSLDSGHNGELFF
TRBV7-2 CASSPKETDEKLFF
TRBV28 CASSPETGTNEKLFF
TRBV7-9 CASRPDTGVNTEAFF
TRBV7-9 CSSSLDQNYEQYF
TRBV6-1 CASSESAHDNSGNTIYF
TRBV5-5 CASSPSGLSYNEQFF
TRBV27 CASSQVGGKETQYF
TRBV18 CASSPGAGKYEQYF
TRBV4-1 CASSRGQAEIYNEKLFF
TRBV27 CASSSLQRAKNIQYF